Listed below are T cell receptor beta chains from one sample, sequenced in a study of regulatory T cells in long-lasting Graves disease. A single record per CDR3 protein comes from TCRdb applying MiXCR to the multiplex PCR reads. The sample records about 240,000 distinct CDR3 sequences, 20% to 25% being singletons. The sequences come from peripheral blood mononuclear cells (PBMCs), collected at new diagnosis, from a patient treated with antithyroid drugs. The receptors derive from a female donor with Graves disease. Both conserved end residues are part of each CDR3. The order of the fields is clone size, J gene, V gene, D gene, CDR3 protein, CDR3 DNA. The D gene is left open where the match is weak. Rows may omit the clone size; those that give it use once, few, many or a size class.

>.|TRBJ1-6|TRBV5-1|.
CASSVTGSYNSPLHF
TGCGCCAGCAGCGTGACAGGCTCCTATAATTCACCCCTCCACTTT
>.|TRBJ1-3|TRBV28|.
CASSLLYGAGNTIYF
TGTGCCAGCAGTTTATTGTACGGAGCTGGAAACACCATATATTTT
>many|TRBJ2-7|TRBV18|.
CASSPGLLDEQYF
TGTGCCAGCTCACCAGGTCTCTTGGACGAGCAGTACTTC
>.|TRBJ2-1|TRBV28|TRBD2
CASSLLLAGASYDEQFF
TGTGCCAGCAGTTTATTACTAGCGGGAGCCAGTTACGATGAGCAGTTCTTC
>.|TRBJ2-5|TRBV11-2|TRBD2
CASSPSGEGLRTQYF
TGTGCCAGCAGCCCTAGCGGGGAGGGATTGAGGACCCAGTACTTC
>.|TRBJ2-7|TRBV12-3/TRBV12-4|TRBD2
CASSAVGLAGGRVF
TGTGCCAGCAGTGCAGTCGGACTAGCGGGAGGCCGGGTCTTC
>once|TRBJ2-5|TRBV2|.
CASRNWGQGAETQYF
TGTGCCAGCAGGAACTGGGGGCAGGGTGCAGAGACCCAGTACTTC
>many|TRBJ1-2|TRBV10-3|.
CAISEGLPYGYTF
TGTGCCATCAGTGAGGGACTGCCCTATGGCTACACCTTC
>many|TRBJ2-5|TRBV6-5|.
CASSYQGGQKETQYF
TGTGCCAGCAGTTACCAGGGCGGGCAGAAAGAGACCCAGTACTTC
>.|TRBJ2-7|TRBV5-4|TRBD1
CASSLGGTGSYEQYF
TGTGCCAGCAGCTTGGGGGGGACAGGATCCTACGAGCAGTACTTC
>many|TRBJ2-1|TRBV6-2/TRBV6-3|.
CAINPDGGVGEQFF
TGTGCCATCAACCCAGACGGGGGAGTTGGCGAGCAGTTCTTC
>many|TRBJ2-7|TRBV6-1|TRBD1
CASRTGTGSYEQYF
TGTGCCAGCAGGACCGGGACAGGGAGCTACGAGCAGTACTTC
>.|TRBJ2-7|TRBV6-2/TRBV6-3|TRBD1
CASRLGQGVGEQYF
TGTGCCAGCAGGTTGGGACAGGGCGTGGGCGAGCAGTACTTC
>few|TRBJ2-3|TRBV3-1|.
CASSPHTTRDGPNF
TGTGCCAGCAGCCCTCACACCACCCGGGACGGGCCGAATTTT
>many|TRBJ2-1|TRBV11-3|.
CASSLDEVNEQFF
TGTGCCAGCAGCTTAGATGAGGTCAATGAGCAGTTCTTC
>many|TRBJ2-4|TRBV11-2|.
CASSSRGKIHENIQYF
TGTGCCAGCAGCTCAAGGGGCAAAATCCACGAAAACATTCAGTACTTC
>many|TRBJ2-1|TRBV5-6|.
CASSPLESGYNEQFF
TGTGCCAGCAGCCCCCTGGAGAGCGGGTACAATGAGCAGTTCTTC
>many|TRBJ2-2|TRBV5-1|.
CASSPPQGAGELFF
TGTGCCAGCAGCCCACCACAGGGCGCCGGGGAGCTGTTTTTT
>many|TRBJ2-7|TRBV6-1|.
CASRSGQTYEQYF
TGTGCCAGCAGATCCGGACAGACCTACGAGCAGTACTTC
>few|TRBJ1-2|TRBV6-5|.
CASSYEMGRGYTF
TGTGCCAGCAGTTACGAAATGGGTCGTGGCTACACCTTC
>.|TRBJ1-2|TRBV4-1|TRBD1
CASSLRTGGNGYTF
TGCGCCAGCAGCCTTCGGACAGGGGGAAATGGCTACACCTTC
>many|TRBJ2-2|TRBV20-1|TRBD2
CSAGTSGTTNTGELFF
TGCAGTGCTGGGACTAGCGGAACGACGAACACCGGGGAGCTGTTTTTT
>many|TRBJ2-3|TRBV9|.
CASSVESGRMLDTQYF
TGTGCCAGCAGCGTAGAATCCGGGAGAATGTTAGATACGCAGTATTTT
>many|TRBJ2-2|TRBV5-1|.
CASSWRMNTGELFF
TGCGCCAGCAGCTGGCGGATGAACACCGGGGAGCTGTTTTTT
>.|TRBJ2-3|TRBV3-1|.
CASSQDLGQGMMTDTQYF
TGTGCCAGCAGCCAGGATCTCGGGCAGGGTATGATGACAGATACGCAGTATTTT
>.|TRBJ1-2|TRBV11-2|.
CASSSFANYGYTF
TGTGCCAGCAGCTCGTTTGCCAACTATGGCTACACCTTC
>many|TRBJ2-3|TRBV4-3|TRBD2
CASSQDRPAGLSDTQYF
TGCGCCAGCAGCCAAGATCGCCCAGCGGGATTATCAGATACGCAGTATTTT
>.|TRBJ1-1|TRBV2|TRBD1
CASSERGTENTEAFF
TGTGCCAGCAGTGAACGTGGGACAGAGAACACTGAAGCTTTCTTT
>many|TRBJ2-1|TRBV24-1|TRBD2
CATSDLGGTSGSPSYNEQFF
TGTGCCACCAGTGATCTGGGTGGGACTAGCGGGAGTCCCTCCTACAATGAGCAGTTCTTC
>many|TRBJ1-5|TRBV3-1|.
CASSLHSQHSMHF
TGTGCCAGCAGCCTCCATAGTCAACACTCGATGCATTTT
>.|TRBJ2-1|TRBV20-1|TRBD2
CSARLPSGDPSYNEQFF
TGCAGTGCTAGGTTACCTAGCGGGGACCCTTCCTACAATGAGCAGTTCTTC
>many|TRBJ2-5|TRBV6-1|TRBD2
CASSTVWREQETQYF
TGTGCCAGCAGTACCGTATGGCGGGAGCAAGAGACCCAGTACTTC
>many|TRBJ2-2|TRBV7-2|.
CASSPIAGFGTGELFF
TGTGCCAGCAGCCCAATAGCAGGGTTTGGCACCGGGGAGCTGTTTTTT
>.|TRBJ2-1|TRBV6-1|TRBD2
CASSPRGAGINEQFF
TGTGCCAGCAGTCCCCGTGGAGCGGGGATCAATGAGCAGTTCTTC
>many|TRBJ2-3|TRBV12-3/TRBV12-4|TRBD2
CASSQTSGGTDTQYF
TGTGCCAGCAGCCAAACTAGCGGGGGCACAGATACGCAGTATTTT
>many|TRBJ2-3|TRBV5-1|TRBD2
CASSRGGTSGSTDTQYF
TGCGCCAGCAGCCGCGGGGGGACTAGCGGCAGCACAGATACGCAGTATTTT
>few|TRBJ1-1|TRBV18|.
CASSEQGGHTEAFF
TGTGCCAGTTCCGAACAGGGAGGGCACACTGAAGCTTTCTTT
>many|TRBJ1-4|TRBV11-2|.
CASSFPENREKLFF
TGTGCCAGCAGCTTCCCAGAAAACCGGGAAAAACTGTTTTTT
>many|TRBJ2-7|TRBV27|TRBD2
CASSLFAGGMYEQYF
TGTGCCAGCAGTTTATTCGCGGGAGGGATGTACGAGCAGTACTTC
>.|TRBJ2-5|TRBV28|TRBD1
CASSVPNLDRAQETQYF
TGTGCCAGCAGCGTACCTAACCTGGACAGGGCCCAAGAGACCCAGTACTTC
>.|TRBJ2-3|TRBV25-1|.
CASSEGGVKGTDTQYF
TGTGCCAGCAGTGAGGGAGGAGTCAAGGGCACAGATACGCAGTATTTT
>many|TRBJ1-6|TRBV9|.
CASSGRDGSQNSPLHF
TGTGCCAGCAGCGGACGGGATGGCAGCCAGAATTCACCCCTCCACTTT
>.|TRBJ2-3|TRBV20-1|TRBD2
CSARASGWDTQYF
TGCAGTGCCCGGGCTAGCGGGTGGGATACGCAGTATTTT
>many|TRBJ2-1|TRBV29-1|TRBD2
CSVAGGRGYNEQFF
TGCAGCGTTGCGGGGGGGCGGGGATACAATGAGCAGTTCTTC
>many|TRBJ2-3|TRBV7-2|TRBD2
CASSLARGARGTQYF
TGTGCCAGCAGCTTAGCGCGGGGGGCCCGGGGTACGCAGTATTTT
>.|TRBJ1-1|TRBV6-1|.
CASRPAERGTEAFF
TGTGCCAGCAGGCCGGCTGAGCGGGGGACCGAAGCTTTCTTT
>.|TRBJ1-2|TRBV12-5|.
CASGPTRGVRGYTF
TGTGCTAGTGGTCCCACCAGGGGCGTAAGGGGCTACACCTTC
>.|TRBJ2-5|TRBV6-5|.
CASSYGLTEETQYF
TGTGCCAGCAGTTATGGGCTAACGGAAGAGACCCAGTACTTC
>many|TRBJ2-2|TRBV18|.
CASSPYGNPNTGELFF
TGTGCCAGCTCACCATATGGGAACCCGAACACCGGGGAGCTGTTTTTT
>many|TRBJ2-1|TRBV29-1|TRBD1
CSVGDRGLEQFF
TGCAGCGTGGGGGACAGGGGGCTTGAGCAGTTCTTC
>.|TRBJ1-1|TRBV6-5|.
CASSYPSTENTEAFF
TGTGCCAGCAGTTACCCCAGTACTGAGAACACTGAAGCTTTCTTT
>.|TRBJ2-2|TRBV20-1|.
CSAETSSAGELFF
TGCAGTGCTGAGACTAGTTCGGCCGGGGAGCTGTTTTTT
>.|TRBJ2-3|TRBV4-3|.
CASSQGIASTDTQYF
TGCGCCAGCAGCCAAGGGATAGCCAGCACAGATACGCAGTATTTT